A selection of T cell receptor beta chains follows, all from one sample in a study of blood T cell repertoires in COVID-19. TCRdb's copy holds only in-frame clones and misses some; the assay was immunoSEQ multiplex PCR. This sample has 350,000 to 400,000 clones, with 88% found just once. Sequencing was performed on PBMCs or T cells enriched from blood (not recorded which). These receptors all come from a woman in her late teens or twenties who had recovered from COVID-19. Each CDR3 is given with its conserved first and last residue. The D gene is left open where the match is weak. Only some rows state a clone size, as once, few, many or a class for expanded clones.

.	TRBV24-1	TRBJ1-1	.	TGTGCCACCAGTGGACTCCTAGGCACTGAAGCTTTCTTT	CATSGLLGTEAFF
.	TRBV5-1	TRBJ1-2	.	TGCGCCAGCAGCTATGCCCCAGGGGACTATGGCTACACCTTC	CASSYAPGDYGYTF
.	TRBV7-2	TRBJ2-7	TRBD1	TGTGCCAGCAGCCCAAAATCCGGGACAGGGGTGGGGCAGTACTTC	CASSPKSGTGVGQYF
.	TRBV10-3	TRBJ2-7	TRBD1	TGTGCCACCCTAGGGGGGACAGGGTCCTACGAGCAGTACTTC	CATLGGTGSYEQYF
.	TRBV19	TRBJ2-5	.	TGTGCCAGGAGAGTCCCCTCGGCCACTAGCCGAGAGACCCAGTACTTC	CARRVPSATSRETQYF
.	TRBV7-2	TRBJ2-7	.	TGTGCCAGCAATCTCGGTTCCGTCGGAGCCTACGAGCAGTACTTC	CASNLGSVGAYEQYF
.	TRBV9	TRBJ1-2	.	TGTGCCAGCAGCCAGGACATCCATGGCTACACCTTC	CASSQDIHGYTF
.	TRBV5-1	TRBJ2-7	.	TGCGCCAGCAGCTCGGACAAATACTACGAGCAGTACTTC	CASSSDKYYEQYF
.	TRBV30	TRBJ2-4	TRBD1	TGTGCCTGGAGTAAGACCGGGACAGGGCTCAACATTCAGTACTTC	CAWSKTGTGLNIQYF
.	TRBV7-6	TRBJ1-6	.	TGTGCCAGCAGCCCGCTTGAGGGCTCCTATAATTCACCCCTCCACTTT	CASSPLEGSYNSPLHF
.	TRBV4-1	TRBJ1-5	.	TGCGCCAGCAGCCAGTCCAGTAGCAATCAGCCCCAGCATTTT	CASSQSSSNQPQHF
.	TRBV6-6	TRBJ1-1	.	TGTGCCAGCAGTTACTCGACAGGACAGAACACTGAAGCTTTCTTT	CASSYSTGQNTEAFF
.	TRBV9	TRBJ2-3	.	TGTGCCAGCAGCCCCGGGCCCGGGGGTGATACGCAGTATTTT	CASSPGPGGDTQYF
.	TRBV18	TRBJ1-1	TRBD1	TGTGCCAGCTCACCAACAGGGGGAGCTTTCTTT	CASSPTGGAFF
.	TRBV30	TRBJ1-1	.	TGTGCCTGGAGTCTCGGGGGACCGAACACTGAAGCTTTCTTT	CAWSLGGPNTEAFF
.	TRBV9	TRBJ1-6	.	TGTGCCAGCAGCGTAGAGCCAGGCTTTAATTCACCCCTCCACTTT	CASSVEPGFNSPLHF
.	TRBV5-1	TRBJ1-5	TRBD1	TGCGCCAGCAGCCTAGGGACAGGTAATCAGCCCCAGCATTTT	CASSLGTGNQPQHF
.	TRBV12-3/TRBV12-4	TRBJ1-2	.	TGTGCCAGCAGGGGGGACACCCACTATGGCTACACCTTC	CASRGDTHYGYTF
.	TRBV7-8	TRBJ1-3	TRBD1	TGTGCCAGCAGCGACCGGGACAGGGATCCCTCTGGAAACACCATATATTTT	CASSDRDRDPSGNTIYF
.	TRBV30	TRBJ1-1	.	TGTGCCTGTCTTCACCGGGAGTCAGCTTTCTTT	CACLHRESAFF
.	TRBV27	TRBJ1-1	.	TGTGCCAGCAGGGTACAGGGTGATACTGAAGCTTTCTTT	CASRVQGDTEAFF
.	TRBV7-2	TRBJ1-3	TRBD1	TGTGCCAGCAGCTTCCAGGGGGCGATCTCTGGAAACACCATATATTTT	CASSFQGAISGNTIYF
.	TRBV9	TRBJ2-1	TRBD1	TGTGCCAGCAGCGCAGGGGGCAATTCCTACAATGAGCAGTTCTTC	CASSAGGNSYNEQFF
once	TRBV11-2	TRBJ2-1	.	TGTGCCAGCACCTGGAGGAGGGCCGGTTACGATGAGCAGTTCTTC	CASTWRRAGYDEQFF
once	TRBV6-5	TRBJ2-7	.	TGTGCCAGCCGGGGGAATAACTACGAGCAGTACTTC	CASRGNNYEQYF
few	TRBV2	TRBJ1-4	TRBD1	TGTGCCAGCCGACAGGGAACAGTCGAAAAACTGTTTTTT	CASRQGTVEKLFF
.	TRBV6-5	TRBJ1-5	.	TGTGCCAGCGGTACAGAGCTCAATCAGCCCCAGCATTTT	CASGTELNQPQHF
.	TRBV12-5	TRBJ1-1	.	TGTGCTAGTGGTGCCCTACTGAAAGCGACCTCGAACACTGAAGCTTTCTTT	CASGALLKATSNTEAFF
.	TRBV6-6	TRBJ2-5	.	TGTGCCAGCAGTCACAACAGGTATCAAGAGACCCAGTACTTC	CASSHNRYQETQYF
.	TRBV6-5	TRBJ1-1	TRBD1	TGTGCCAGCAGTTACGGACAGGGCTTGAACACTGAAGCTTTCTTT	CASSYGQGLNTEAFF
few	TRBV10-3	TRBJ1-1	.	TGTGCCATCAGGGGGGGGAACACTGAAGCTTTCTTT	CAIRGGNTEAFF
.	TRBV7-3	TRBJ1-2	TRBD1	TGTGCCAGCAGCTTAAGTGGGACAGGGGGTTATGGCTACACCTTC	CASSLSGTGGYGYTF
.	TRBV6-5	TRBJ1-5	.	TGTGCCAGCTGGCAGGGTTGGGATCAGCCCCAGCATTTT	CASWQGWDQPQHF
.	TRBV5-4	TRBJ2-2	.	TGTGCCAGCAGCCCCGGTTCGAGACGGCGGACCGGGGAGCTGTTTTTT	CASSPGSRRRTGELFF
once	TRBV6-5	TRBJ1-1	TRBD1	TGTGCCAGCAGGGGAATTGACAGGGTAACTGAAGCTTTCTTT	CASRGIDRVTEAFF
.	TRBV7-9	TRBJ1-4	TRBD1	TGTGCCAGCAGCTTAGGACAGGGGGCCGCTAATGAAAAACTGTTTTTT	CASSLGQGAANEKLFF
few	TRBV5-8	TRBJ2-3	TRBD1	TGTGCCAGCAGCTTGGATTACAGGGGAAGGACAGATACGCAGTATTTT	CASSLDYRGRTDTQYF
.	TRBV11-1	TRBJ1-5	.	TGTGCCAGCAGTACTAACCGCAATCAGCCCCAGCATTTT	CASSTNRNQPQHF
.	TRBV2	TRBJ2-4	TRBD2	TGTGCCAGCAGTGAAAGGGGACTAGCGGGCTCCCTCGTGGGAAACATTCAGTACTTC	CASSERGLAGSLVGNIQYF
.	TRBV15	TRBJ1-5	.	TGTGCCACCAGCAGAGACCCTCCGACTACACCGAATCAGCCCCAGCATTTT	CATSRDPPTTPNQPQHF